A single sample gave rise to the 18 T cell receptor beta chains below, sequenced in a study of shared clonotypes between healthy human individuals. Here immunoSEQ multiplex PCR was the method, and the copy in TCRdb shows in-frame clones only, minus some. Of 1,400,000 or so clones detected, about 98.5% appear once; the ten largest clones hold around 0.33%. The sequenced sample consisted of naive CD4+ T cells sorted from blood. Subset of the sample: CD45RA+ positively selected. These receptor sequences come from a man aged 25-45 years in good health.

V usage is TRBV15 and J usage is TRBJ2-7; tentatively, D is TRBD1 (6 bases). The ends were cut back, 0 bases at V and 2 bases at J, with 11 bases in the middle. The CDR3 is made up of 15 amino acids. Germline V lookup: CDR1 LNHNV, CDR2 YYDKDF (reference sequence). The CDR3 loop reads CATSRDAGAAYEQYF. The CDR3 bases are TGTGCCACCAGCAGAGATGCAGGGGCCGCCTACGAGCAGTACTTC. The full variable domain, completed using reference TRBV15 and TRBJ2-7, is DAMVIQNPRYQVTQFGKPVTLSCSQTLNHNVMYWYQQKSSQAPKLLFHYYDKDFNNEADTPDNFQSRRPNTSFCFLDIRSPGLGDTAMYLCATSRDAGAAYEQYFGPGTRLTVT.

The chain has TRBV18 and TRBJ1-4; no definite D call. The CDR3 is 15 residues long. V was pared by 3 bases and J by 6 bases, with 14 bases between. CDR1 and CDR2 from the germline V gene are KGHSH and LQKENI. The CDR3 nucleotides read TGTGCCAGCTCACCCCGGCTGTTTGACGATGAAAAACTGTTTTTT. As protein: CASSPRLFDDEKLFF. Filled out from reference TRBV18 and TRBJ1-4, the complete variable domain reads NAGVMQNPRHLVRRRGQEARLRCSPMKGHSHVYWYRQLPEEGLKFMVYLQKENIIDESGMPKERFSAEFPKEGPSILRIQQVVRGDSAAYFCASSPRLFDDEKLFFGSGTQLSVL.

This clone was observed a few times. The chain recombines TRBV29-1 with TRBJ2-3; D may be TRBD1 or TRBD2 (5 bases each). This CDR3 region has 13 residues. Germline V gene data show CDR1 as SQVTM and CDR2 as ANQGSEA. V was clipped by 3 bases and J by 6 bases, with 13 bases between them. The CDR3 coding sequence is TGCAGCGTTGAGTCAGGGACCCCGGATACGCAGTATTTT. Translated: CSVESGTPDTQYF.

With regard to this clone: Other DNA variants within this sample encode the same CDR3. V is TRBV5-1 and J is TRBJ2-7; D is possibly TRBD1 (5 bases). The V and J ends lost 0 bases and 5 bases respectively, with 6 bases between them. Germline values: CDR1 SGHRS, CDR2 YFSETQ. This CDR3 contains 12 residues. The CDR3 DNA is TGCGCCAGCAGCTTGGACAGGAACGAGCAGTACTTC. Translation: CASSLDRNEQYF.

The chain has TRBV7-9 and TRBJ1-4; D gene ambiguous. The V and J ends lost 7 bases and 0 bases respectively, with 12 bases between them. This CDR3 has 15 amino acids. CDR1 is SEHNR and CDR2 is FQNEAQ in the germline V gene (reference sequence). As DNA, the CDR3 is TGTGCCAGCACCTCTCAAGGGACAACTAATGAAAAACTGTTTTTT. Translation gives CASTSQGTTNEKLFF.

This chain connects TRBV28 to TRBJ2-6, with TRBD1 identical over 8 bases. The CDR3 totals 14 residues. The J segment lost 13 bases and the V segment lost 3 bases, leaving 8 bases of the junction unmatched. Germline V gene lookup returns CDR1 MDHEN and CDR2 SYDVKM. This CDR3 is CASSFHDRGGVLTF. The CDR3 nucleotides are TGTGCCAGCAGTTTTCATGACAGGGGTGGTGTCCTGACTTTC.

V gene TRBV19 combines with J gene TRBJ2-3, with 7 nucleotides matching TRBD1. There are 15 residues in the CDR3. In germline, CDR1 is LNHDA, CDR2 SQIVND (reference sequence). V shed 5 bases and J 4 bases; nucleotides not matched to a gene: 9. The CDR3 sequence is CASSSTGPSPDTQYF. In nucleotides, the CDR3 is TGTGCCAGTAGTTCGACAGGGCCCAGCCCAGATACGCAGTATTTT.

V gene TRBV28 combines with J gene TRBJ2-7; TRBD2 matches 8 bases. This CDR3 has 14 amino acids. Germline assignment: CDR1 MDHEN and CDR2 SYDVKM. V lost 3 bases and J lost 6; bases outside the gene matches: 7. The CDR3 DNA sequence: TGTGCCAGCAGTTTGCGGGGGGTTGGAGGCGAGCAGTACTTC. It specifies CASSLRGVGGEQYF.

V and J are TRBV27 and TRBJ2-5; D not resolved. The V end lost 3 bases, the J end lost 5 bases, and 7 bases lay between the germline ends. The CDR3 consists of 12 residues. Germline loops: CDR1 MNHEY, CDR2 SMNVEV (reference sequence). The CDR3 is CASSFFGETQYF. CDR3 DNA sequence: TGTGCCAGCAGTTTCTTTGGGGAGACCCAGTACTTC.

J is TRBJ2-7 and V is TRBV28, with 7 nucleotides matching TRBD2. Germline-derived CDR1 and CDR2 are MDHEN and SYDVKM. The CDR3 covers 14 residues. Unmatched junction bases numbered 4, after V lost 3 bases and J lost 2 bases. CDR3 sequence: CASSLGGRTYEQYF. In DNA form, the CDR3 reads TGTGCCAGCAGTTTGGGAGGGAGGACCTACGAGCAGTACTTC.

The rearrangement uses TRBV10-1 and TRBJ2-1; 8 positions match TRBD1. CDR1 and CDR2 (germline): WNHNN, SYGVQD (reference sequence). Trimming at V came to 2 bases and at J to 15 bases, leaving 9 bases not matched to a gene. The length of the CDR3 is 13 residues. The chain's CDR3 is CASSEQGAAALFF. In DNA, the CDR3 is TGCGCCAGCAGTGAGCAGGGGGCGGCCGCTCTGTTCTTC.

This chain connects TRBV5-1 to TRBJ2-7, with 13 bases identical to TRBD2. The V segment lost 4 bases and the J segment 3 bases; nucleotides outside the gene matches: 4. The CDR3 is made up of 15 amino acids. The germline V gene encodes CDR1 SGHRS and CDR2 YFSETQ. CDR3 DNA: TGCGCCAGCAGCACCACTAGCGGGAGGGTCTACGAGCAGTACTTC. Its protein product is CASSTTSGRVYEQYF.

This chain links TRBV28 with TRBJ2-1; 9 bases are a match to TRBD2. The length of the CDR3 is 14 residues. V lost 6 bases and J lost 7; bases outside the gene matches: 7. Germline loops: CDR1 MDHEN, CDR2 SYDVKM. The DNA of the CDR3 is TGTGCCAGCAGCGCGATAGCGGGAGATAATGAGCAGTTCTTC. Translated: CASSAIAGDNEQFF. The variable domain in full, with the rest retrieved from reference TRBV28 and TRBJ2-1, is DVKVTQSSRYLVKRTGEKVFLECVQDMDHENMFWYRQDPGLGLRLIYFSYDVKMKEKGDIPEGYSVSREKKERFSLILESASTNQTSMYLCASSAIAGDNEQFFGPGTRLTVL.

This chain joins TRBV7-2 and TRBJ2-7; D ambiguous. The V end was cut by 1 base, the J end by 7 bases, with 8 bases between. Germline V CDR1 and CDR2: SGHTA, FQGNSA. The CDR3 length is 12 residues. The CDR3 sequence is CASSLGGGEQYF. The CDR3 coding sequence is TGTGCCAGCAGCTTAGGGGGTGGGGAGCAGTACTTC.

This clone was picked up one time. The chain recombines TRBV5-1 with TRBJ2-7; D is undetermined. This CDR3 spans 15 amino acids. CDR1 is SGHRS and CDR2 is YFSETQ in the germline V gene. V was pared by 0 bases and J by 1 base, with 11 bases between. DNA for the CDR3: TGCGCCAGCAGCTTGGTGGCCGGACGATCCTACGAGCAGTACTTC. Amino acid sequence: CASSLVAGRSYEQYF.

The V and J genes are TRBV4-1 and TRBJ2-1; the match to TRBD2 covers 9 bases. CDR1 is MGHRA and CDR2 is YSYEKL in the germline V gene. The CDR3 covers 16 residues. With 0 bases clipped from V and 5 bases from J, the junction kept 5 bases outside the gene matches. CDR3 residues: CASSQEEGLADNEQFF. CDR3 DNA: TGCGCCAGCAGCCAAGAAGAGGGACTAGCCGACAATGAGCAGTTCTTC.

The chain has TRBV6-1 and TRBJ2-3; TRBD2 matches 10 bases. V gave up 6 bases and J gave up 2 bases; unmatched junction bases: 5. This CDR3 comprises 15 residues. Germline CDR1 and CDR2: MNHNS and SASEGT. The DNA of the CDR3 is TGTGCCAGCAGCGCTAGCGGGAGATACACAGATACGCAGTATTTT. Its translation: CASSASGRYTDTQYF.

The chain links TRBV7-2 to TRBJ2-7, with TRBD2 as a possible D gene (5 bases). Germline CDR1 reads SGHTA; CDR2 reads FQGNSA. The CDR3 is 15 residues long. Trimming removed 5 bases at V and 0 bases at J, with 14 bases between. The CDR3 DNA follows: TGTGCCAGCAGCCTAGGTGGAGGCCGCTCCTACGAGCAGTACTTC. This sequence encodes CASSLGGGRSYEQYF.